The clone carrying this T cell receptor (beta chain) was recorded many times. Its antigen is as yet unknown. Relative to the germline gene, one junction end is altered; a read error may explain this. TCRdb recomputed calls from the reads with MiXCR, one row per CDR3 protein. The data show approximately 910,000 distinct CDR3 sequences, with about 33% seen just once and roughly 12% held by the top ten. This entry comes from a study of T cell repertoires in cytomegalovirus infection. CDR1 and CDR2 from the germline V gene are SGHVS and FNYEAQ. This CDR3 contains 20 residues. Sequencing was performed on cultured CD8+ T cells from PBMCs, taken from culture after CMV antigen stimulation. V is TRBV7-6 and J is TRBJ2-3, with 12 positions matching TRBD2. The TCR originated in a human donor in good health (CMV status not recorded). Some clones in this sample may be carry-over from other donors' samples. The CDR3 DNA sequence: TGTGCTAGCAGCTCGGGACTAGCGGGCCGAGATGTTTTTAGCACAGATACGCAGTATTTT. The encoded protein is CASSSGLAGRDVFSTDTQYF.